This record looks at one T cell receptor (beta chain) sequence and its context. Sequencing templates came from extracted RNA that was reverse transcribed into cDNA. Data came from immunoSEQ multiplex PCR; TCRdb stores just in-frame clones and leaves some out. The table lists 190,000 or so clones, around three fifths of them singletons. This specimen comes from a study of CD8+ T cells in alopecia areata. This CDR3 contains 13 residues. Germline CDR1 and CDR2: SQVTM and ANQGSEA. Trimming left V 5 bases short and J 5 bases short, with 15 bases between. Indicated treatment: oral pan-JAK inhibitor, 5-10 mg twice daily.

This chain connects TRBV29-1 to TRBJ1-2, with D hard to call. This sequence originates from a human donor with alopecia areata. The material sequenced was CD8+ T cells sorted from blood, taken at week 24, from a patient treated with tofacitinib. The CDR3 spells CSVLPASSYGYTF. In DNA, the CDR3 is TGCAGCGTTCTACCAGCTTCTTCATATGGCTACACCTTC.